This T cell receptor beta chain was identified during a study of cytomegalovirus exposure and HLA in healthy donors. Primers included in the PCR were 60 Vbeta and 13 Jbeta primers. Profiling relied on immunoSEQ multiplex PCR, and the TCRdb table lists in-frame clones only, not all of them. The table shows about 150,000 clones, with around 80% occurring only once. Overall study results and limits: Among TCR beta chains, those listed as cytomegalovirus-associated numbered more than 150.

About this clone itself: Its antigen is not identified.

The sequence was obtained from a boy younger than 10 in good health and CMV-seronegative. Sequencing used PBMCs.

The CDR3 spells CASSTGGATNEKLFF. CDR3 bases: TGTGCCAGCAGCACTGGGGGCGCAACTAATGAAAAACTGTTTTTT. The chain couples TRBV7-9 to TRBJ1-4; D may be TRBD1 (6 bases). The CDR3 covers 15 residues. CDR1 and CDR2 from the germline V gene are SEHNR and FQNEAQ (reference sequence). V shed 5 bases and J shed 0 bases, with 10 bases lying between them.